Below are 9 T cell receptor beta chains sequenced from a single sample in a study of shared clonotypes between healthy human individuals. The assay was immunoSEQ multiplex PCR, and TCRdb's table has in-frame clones only and misses some. Of about 2.1 million clones in the sample, about 92% were seen once. CD45RO negativity and positive selection for CCR7 defined naive CD8 cells, a population that excluded terminally differentiated effector memory CD45RA+ cells. Sequences were obtained from naive CD8+ T cells from PBMCs. The receptors originated from a young man in good health. Some clones in this sample may be carry-over from other donors' samples.

The chain employs TRBV29-1 and TRBJ2-3; 8 bases agree with TRBD1. The CDR3 is 13 residues long. Germline V CDR1 and CDR2: SQVTM, ANQGSEA. J was trimmed by 3 bases and V by 5 bases; bases with no gene match: 4. The CDR3 region is CSVWTGLTDTQYF. In nucleotides, the CDR3 is TGCAGCGTTTGGACAGGGTTAACAGATACGCAGTATTTT.

This sequence joins TRBV7-9 and TRBJ2-6, with D tentatively TRBD1 or TRBD2 (5 bases each). Trimming left V 2 bases short and J 2 bases short, with 10 bases between. Germline V gene lookup returns CDR1 SEHNR and CDR2 FQNEAQ (reference sequence). CDR3 length equals 16 residues. The CDR3 nucleotides read TGTGCCAGCAGCTTATGGGGGATTACTGGGGCCAACGTCCTGACTTTC. Protein product: CASSLWGITGANVLTF.

In DNA, the CDR3 is TGTGCCAGCCAGACTACACAGGGGGCGCAAACCGGGGAGCTGTTTTTT. Translating it yields CASQTTQGAQTGELFF. This sequence joins TRBV7-9 and TRBJ2-2, with 9 nucleotides matching TRBD1. Germline V gene lookup returns CDR1 SEHNR and CDR2 FQNEAQ (reference sequence). The CDR3 covers 16 residues. V dropped 8 bases and J dropped 5; count of bases not matched to a gene: 12.

V and J are TRBV9 and TRBJ2-1; D unclear. Germline V gives CDR1 SGDLS, CDR2 YYNGEE. V lost 0 bases, J lost 0 bases, and 13 bases lay in between. The length of the CDR3 is 17 residues. The CDR3 region has the DNA TGTGCCAGCAGCGTAGATGGTAGATTGAACTCCTACAATGAGCAGTTCTTC. This sequence encodes CASSVDGRLNSYNEQFF.

A single count supports this clone. The chain joins TRBV29-1 to TRBJ2-7; TRBD2 matches 10 bases. The CDR3 loop spans 16 amino acids. The V and J ends lost 1 base and 0 bases, in that order; junction bases with no gene match: 6. Germline V CDR1 and CDR2: SQVTM, ANQGSEA. The CDR3 here is CSVEGPGTSVSYEQYF. In DNA form, the CDR3 reads TGCAGCGTTGAAGGGCCGGGGACTAGCGTCTCCTACGAGCAGTACTTC.

This clone was seen a single time. CDR3 sequence (DNA): TGTGCCAGCTCACATTACCGAGGGCGGAACGAGCAGTACTTC. It translates to CASSHYRGRNEQYF. The V call is TRBV18, the J call TRBJ2-7; D may be TRBD2 (5 bases). This CDR3 has 14 amino acids. Per germline, CDR1 KGHSH and CDR2 LQKENI. Trimming removed 4 bases from V and 5 bases from J, with 15 bases in between. Full variable domain (rest looked up from reference TRBV18 and TRBJ2-7): NAGVMQNPRHLVRRRGQEARLRCSPMKGHSHVYWYRQLPEEGLKFMVYLQKENIIDESGMPKERFSAEFPKEGPSILRIQQVVRGDSAAYFCASSHYRGRNEQYFGPGTRLTVT.

The chain combines TRBV7-9 with TRBJ1-4; no definite D call. This CDR3 region has 11 residues. V was pared by 6 bases and J by 6 bases, with 5 bases between. Looked up from germline, CDR1 is SEHNR and CDR2 is FQNEAQ (reference sequence). The CDR3 coding sequence is TGTGCCAGCAGGTTTGATGAAAAACTGTTTTTT. Translated: CASRFDEKLFF.

As for this clone: Other DNA sequences in the same sample also yield this CDR3. The chain couples TRBV9 to TRBJ2-7; weak D call: TRBD2 (5 bases). CDR3 length: 14 amino acids. V gave up 0 bases and J gave up 0 bases, with 7 bases separating them. CDR1 and CDR2 (germline): SGDLS, YYNGEE. The DNA for the CDR3 is TGTGCCAGCAGCGTAGGGAGGAGCTCCTACGAGCAGTACTTC. It translates to CASSVGRSSYEQYF.

The chain combines TRBV30 with TRBJ1-5; the D is unclear. Germline V gene sequence: CDR1 GTSNPN, CDR2 SVGIG (reference sequence). The V end lost 3 bases, the J end lost 0 bases, and 9 bases lay between the germline ends. This CDR3 comprises 14 residues. The CDR3 sequence: CAWSRKNSNQPQHF. DNA for the CDR3: TGTGCCTGGAGCCGGAAGAATAGCAATCAGCCCCAGCATTTT.